This T cell receptor (beta chain) was recorded in a study of OX40 agonist ivuxolimab in advanced cancers. Study-level information: Age averaged around 58 years (range roughly 20 to 90), and roughly 80% were male. Enrollees could have had prior anti-PD-1, anti-PD-L1 or anti-CTLA-4 therapy, which 30% to 50% had received.

Whole-study findings and limits: In CD8+ T cells, expanded clones were on average more numerous than in CD4+.

For this clone: Its antigen is unknown.

Measured with immunoSEQ multiplex PCR; TCRdb has only the in-frame clones, and not every one. Here the sample spans about 93,000 clones, 94% being singletons. Sequencing used CD4+ or CD8+ T cells sorted from blood, obtained in a trial of the OX40 agonist ivuxolimab. The origin of this receptor is an adult with an advanced solid tumor such as melanoma, head and neck, liver or kidney cancer.

The chain's CDR3 is CASSLGTSDEQYF. The CDR3 region has the DNA TGTGCCAGCAGCTTAGGCACGTCCGACGAGCAGTACTTC. This sequence joins TRBV5-6 and TRBJ2-7; unclear D gene. V was pared by 2 bases and J by 5 bases, with 11 bases between. This CDR3 has 13 residues. Per germline, CDR1 SGHDT and CDR2 YYEEEE.